This note documents a single T cell receptor (beta chain) sequence. Combining a sample-barcoded 5' primer with a J-beta primer mix, a second PCR ran for 7 to 11 cycles. TCRdb passed the 5' RACE reads through MiXCR, listing each CDR3 protein once. Of approximately 1.5 million distinct CDR3 sequences in the sample, less than 45% were seen once. The data belong to a study of blood T cells in healthy people across ages. The length of the CDR3 is 15 residues. The germline V gene has CDR1 LGHNA and CDR2 YSLEER. Trimming removed 2 bases from V and 2 bases from J; junction bases left unmatched: 2. The chain links TRBV4-3 to TRBJ1-3, with 8 bases aligning to TRBD1. Material for sequencing was blood. This clonotype was obtained from a young woman in good health. CDR3 bases: TGCGCCAGCAGCCAAACGACAGGGGCTGGAAACACCATATATTTT. This codes for CASSQTTGAGNTIYF.